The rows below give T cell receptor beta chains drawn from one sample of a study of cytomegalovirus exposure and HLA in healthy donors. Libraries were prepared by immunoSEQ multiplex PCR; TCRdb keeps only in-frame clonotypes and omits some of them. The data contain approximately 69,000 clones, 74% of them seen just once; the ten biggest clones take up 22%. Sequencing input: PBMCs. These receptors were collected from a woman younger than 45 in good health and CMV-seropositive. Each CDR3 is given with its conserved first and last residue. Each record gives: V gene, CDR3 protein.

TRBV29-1 CSVDPLDSNSYNEQFF
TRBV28 CASTSGVDTEAFF
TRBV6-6 CASRTSGINTDTQYF
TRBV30 CAWSVQGFGNTEAFF
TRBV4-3 CASSRGPSVRNTGELFF
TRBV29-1 CSVLRDRPPGTDTQYF
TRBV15 CAASVAQETQYF
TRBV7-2 CASSLSGELYQPQHF
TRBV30 CAWKGGNQPQHF
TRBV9 CASSVLPTSSYEQYF
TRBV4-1 CASTYTGANTGELFF
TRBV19 CASSGREETQYF
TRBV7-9 CASRAPNTEAFF
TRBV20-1 CSAREETQYF
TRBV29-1 CSVYSRNTEAFF
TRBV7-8 CASTLGDNQPQHF
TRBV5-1 CASRITGAGNTIYF
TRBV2 CASAGQSPNQPQHF
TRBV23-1 CASSLDRGQGWETQYF
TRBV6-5 CASSYETGRFWYF
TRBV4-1 CASSQWKGSWEQYF
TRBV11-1 CASSLTRFAEAFF
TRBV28 CASSAKGDYVETQYF
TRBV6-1 CAIQTGTSYEQYF
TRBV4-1 CASSQDRGALNGYTF
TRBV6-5 CASSDRRIGYTF
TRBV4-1 CASSQDRRNYEQYF
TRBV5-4 CASTAGYEQYF
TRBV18 CASSPRQDLNEKLFF
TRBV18 CASSPRGSGDADTQYF
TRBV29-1 CSVAPGSYEQYF
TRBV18 CASSVTAIRSSYEQYF
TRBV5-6 CASRESGSTDTQYF
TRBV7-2 CASSSVTSGRGKTQYF
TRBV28 CASSTYLTDGYTF
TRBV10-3 CAISESALAGGRNEQYF
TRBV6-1 CASNGQGSNEQYF
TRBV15 CATSRDLARGRGQPQHF
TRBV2 CASRVGGGNEQYF
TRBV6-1 CASSELRVNQPQHF
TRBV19 CASSTGGLNEKLFF
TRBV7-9 CASSLETDTQYF
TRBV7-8 CASSLSRAPNYGYTF